There are many counts of the clone carrying this T cell receptor beta chain. What it binds is not known. The data originate from a study of CD8 T cells in ankylosing spondylitis. Study conclusions and caveats: A motif in TCR beta, a set of eight highly homologous variants, appeared characteristic of ankylosing spondylitis blood.

Construction of TCR beta libraries was performed using quantitative 5'-RACE with molecular barcodes. TCRdb reanalysed the 5' RACE reads using MiXCR and keeps one entry per CDR3 protein. This repertoire shows approximately 260,000 distinct CDR3 sequences, approximately 9% found once; its top ten account for 6.8%. V was trimmed by 0 bases and J by 3 bases, leaving 11 bases between them. Germline V gene lookup returns CDR1 MNHEY and CDR2 SVGAGI. This CDR3 has 15 amino acids. The chain employs TRBV6-5 and TRBJ1-2; perhaps TRBD1 as D (5 bases). The sample comprised blood, either unsorted or a sorted T cell fraction (not recorded which). The sequence came from a male donor with ankylosing spondylitis or in good health (not recorded which). The CDR3 here is CASSYSRGGDYGYTF. The DNA of the CDR3 is TGTGCCAGCAGTTACTCCCGCGGGGGAGACTATGGCTACACCTTC.